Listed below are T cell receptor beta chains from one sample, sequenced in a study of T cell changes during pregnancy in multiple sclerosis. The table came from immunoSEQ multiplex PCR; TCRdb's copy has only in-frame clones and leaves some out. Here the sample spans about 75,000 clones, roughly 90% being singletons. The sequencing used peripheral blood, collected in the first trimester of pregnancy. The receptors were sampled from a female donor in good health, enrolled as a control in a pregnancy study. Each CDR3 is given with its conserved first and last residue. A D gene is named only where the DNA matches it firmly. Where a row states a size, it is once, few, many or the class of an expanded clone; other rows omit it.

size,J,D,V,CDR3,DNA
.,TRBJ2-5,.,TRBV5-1,CASSLTGETQYF,TGCGCCAGCAGCTTGACAGGGGAGACCCAGTACTTC
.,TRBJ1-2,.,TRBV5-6,CASIQHRAGGYTF,TGTGCCAGCATCCAACACAGGGCTGGCGGCTACACCTTC
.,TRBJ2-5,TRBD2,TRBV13,CASSSTSGGEETQYF,TGTGCCAGCAGCTCAACTAGCGGGGGCGAAGAGACCCAGTACTTC
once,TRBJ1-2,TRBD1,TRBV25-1,CASSDRDRGMSYGYTF,TGTGCCAGCAGTGATCGTGACAGGGGAATGTCCTATGGCTACACCTTC
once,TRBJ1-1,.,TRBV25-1,CASSDLEGNTEAFF,TGTGCCAGCAGTGATCTTGAGGGGAACACTGAAGCTTTCTTT
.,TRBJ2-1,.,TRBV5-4,CASSLSGLREQFF,TGTGCCAGCAGCTTGTCGGGACTTCGTGAGCAGTTCTTC
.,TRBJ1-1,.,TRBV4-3,CASSQDRNTEAFF,TGCGCCAGCAGCCAAGATAGGAACACTGAAGCTTTCTTT
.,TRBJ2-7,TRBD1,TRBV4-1,CASSQFRDRDGEQYF,TGCGCCAGCAGCCAGTTCCGGGACAGGGATGGCGAGCAGTACTTC
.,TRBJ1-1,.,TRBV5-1,CASSWSGERAEAFF,TGCGCCAGCAGCTGGTCCGGCGAACGGGCTGAAGCTTTCTTT
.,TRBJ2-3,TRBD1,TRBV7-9,CASSLGTGTTDTQYF,TGTGCCAGCAGCCTAGGGACAGGGACCACAGATACGCAGTATTTT
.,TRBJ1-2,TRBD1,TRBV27,CASSLSLGTGGGYGYTF,TGTGCCAGCAGTTTATCCCTCGGGACAGGAGGTGGCTATGGCTACACCTTC
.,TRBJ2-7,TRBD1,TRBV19,CASSSSGTGTYEQYF,TGTGCCAGTAGTTCTTCCGGGACAGGGACCTACGAGCAGTACTTC
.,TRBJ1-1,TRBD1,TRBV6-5,CASSYSTGGPNTEAFF,TGTGCCAGCAGTTACTCGACAGGGGGCCCGAACACTGAAGCTTTCTTT
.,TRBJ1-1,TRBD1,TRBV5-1,CASSLGQGARGPEAFF,TGCGCCAGCAGCTTGGGACAGGGGGCGCGGGGGCCTGAAGCTTTCTTT
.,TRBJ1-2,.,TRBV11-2,CASSSLGGENGYTF,TGTGCCAGCAGCTCTTTGGGGGGGGAGAATGGCTACACCTTC
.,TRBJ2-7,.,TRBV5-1,CASSSGTPTYEQYF,TGCGCCAGCAGCTCCGGGACACCGACCTACGAGCAGTACTTC
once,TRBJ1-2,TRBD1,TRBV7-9,CASSFSGTGVAGGYTF,TGTGCCAGCAGCTTCTCCGGGACAGGGGTTGCTGGCGGCTACACCTTC
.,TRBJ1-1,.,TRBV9,CASSAEALRDQAFF,TGTGCCAGCAGCGCCGAGGCCCTCCGGGATCAAGCTTTCTTT
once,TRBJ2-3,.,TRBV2,CASSVEIPDTDTQYF,TGTGCCAGCAGTGTTGAGATACCCGACACAGATACGCAGTATTTT
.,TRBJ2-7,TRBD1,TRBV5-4,CASSFRGTYEQYF,TGTGCCAGCAGCTTCAGGGGGACCTACGAGCAGTACTTC
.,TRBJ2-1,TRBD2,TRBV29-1,CSAPEASGRGPNEQFF,TGCAGCGCACCAGAGGCTAGCGGGCGGGGTCCCAATGAGCAGTTCTTC
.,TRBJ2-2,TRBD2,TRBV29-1,CSVKRTSGSGELFF,TGCAGCGTTAAACGGACTAGCGGTTCCGGGGAGCTGTTTTTT
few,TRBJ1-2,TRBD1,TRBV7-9,CASSTLTGVYGYTF,TGTGCCAGCAGCACCTTGACAGGGGTCTATGGCTACACCTTC
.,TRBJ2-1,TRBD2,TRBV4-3,CASSHREGRNEQFF,TGCGCCAGCAGCCATCGGGAGGGCCGGAATGAGCAGTTCTTC
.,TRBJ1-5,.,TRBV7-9,CASSLDSFNQPQHF,TGTGCCAGCAGCTTGGACAGTTTCAATCAGCCCCAGCATTTT
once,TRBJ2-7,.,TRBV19,CASSIPGGGVKYF,TGTGCCAGTAGTATTCCGGGCGGGGGCGTGAAGTACTTC
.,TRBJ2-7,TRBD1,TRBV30,CAWRIGQGIYEQYF,TGTGCCTGGAGGATAGGACAGGGGATATACGAGCAGTACTTC
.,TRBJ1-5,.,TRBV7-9,CASSSERRVPQHF,TGTGCCAGCAGTTCAGAAAGGAGGGTTCCCCAGCATTTT
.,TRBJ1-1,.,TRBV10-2,CASSLPTGSRSTEAFF,TGCGCCAGCAGTCTCCCTACGGGGAGCAGGAGCACTGAAGCTTTCTTT
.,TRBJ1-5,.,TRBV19,CASSRQVSPGSNQPQHF,TGTGCCAGTAGTAGGCAGGTTTCCCCGGGGAGCAATCAGCCCCAGCATTTT
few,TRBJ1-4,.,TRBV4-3,CASSQDLSEKLFF,TGCGCCAGCAGCCAAGATCTAAGTGAAAAACTGTTTTTT
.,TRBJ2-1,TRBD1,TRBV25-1,CASSEYTGVGSYNEQFF,TGTGCCAGCAGTGAATACACAGGGGTTGGTTCCTACAATGAGCAGTTCTTC
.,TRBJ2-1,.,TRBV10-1,CASSPQGSVDNEQFF,TGCGCCAGCAGTCCGCAGGGGAGTGTCGACAATGAGCAGTTCTTC
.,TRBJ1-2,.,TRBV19,CASTIQGPNFYGYTF,TGTGCCAGTACAATTCAGGGGCCAAATTTCTATGGCTACACCTTC
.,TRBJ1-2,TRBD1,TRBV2,CASSDPGQGYGNYGYTF,TGTGCCAGCAGTGATCCGGGACAGGGATACGGGAACTATGGCTACACCTTC
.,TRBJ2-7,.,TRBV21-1,CASSIIGHDPYEQYF,TGTGCCAGCAGTATCATAGGACACGACCCCTACGAGCAGTACTTC
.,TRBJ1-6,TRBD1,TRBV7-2,CASIRQGVRSPLHF,TGTGCCAGCATCCGACAGGGGGTAAGATCACCCCTCCACTTT
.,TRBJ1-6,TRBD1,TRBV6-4,CASSDGTAGSPLHF,TGTGCCAGCAGTGACGGGACAGCGGGTTCACCCCTCCACTTT
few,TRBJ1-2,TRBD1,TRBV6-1,CASSRQGVGYGYTF,TGTGCCAGCAGTCGACAGGGTGTCGGATATGGCTACACCTTC
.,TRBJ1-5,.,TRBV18,CASSAAGGNQPQHF,TGTGCCAGCTCTGCGGCAGGGGGCAATCAGCCCCAGCATTTT
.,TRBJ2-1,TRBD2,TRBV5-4,CASSILAGGPNEQFF,TGTGCCAGCAGCATACTAGCGGGAGGGCCCAATGAGCAGTTCTTC
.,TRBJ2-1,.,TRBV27,CASRGAYLASSSYNEQFF,TGTGCCAGCAGGGGCGCGTATCTAGCGTCCAGCTCCTACAATGAGCAGTTCTTC
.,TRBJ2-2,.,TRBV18,CASSLDSLNTGELFF,TGTGCCAGCTCACTGGACTCATTGAACACCGGGGAGCTGTTTTTT
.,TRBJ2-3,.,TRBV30,CAWSLLASSTDTQYF,TGTGCCTGGAGTCTACTAGCTTCTAGCACAGATACGCAGTATTTT
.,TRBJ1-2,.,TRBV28,CASSFTDFRVFGYTF,TGTGCCAGCAGTTTCACCGATTTCAGGGTGTTTGGCTACACCTTC
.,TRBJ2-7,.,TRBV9,CASSVGRDGYEQYF,TGTGCCAGCAGCGTAGGCAGGGATGGCTACGAGCAGTACTTC
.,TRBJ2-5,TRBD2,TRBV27,CASSFLIPASGVETQYF,TGTGCCAGCAGTTTTCTCATCCCTGCTAGCGGGGTAGAGACCCAGTACTTC
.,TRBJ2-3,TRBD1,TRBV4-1,CASSQGQVNTDTQYF,TGCGCCAGCAGCCAGGGACAGGTAAACACAGATACGCAGTATTTT
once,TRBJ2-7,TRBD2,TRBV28,CASSYSTGTSDYEQYF,TGTGCCAGCAGTTATTCCACCGGGACTAGCGACTACGAGCAGTACTTC
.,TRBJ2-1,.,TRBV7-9,CASCQGGNEQFF,TGTGCCAGCTGTCAGGGTGGGAATGAGCAGTTCTTC
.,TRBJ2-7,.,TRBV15,CATREQASSYEQYF,TGTGCCACCAGGGAACAGGCCTCCTCCTACGAGCAGTACTTC
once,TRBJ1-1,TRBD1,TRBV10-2,CASSVGTGTEAFF,TGCGCCAGCAGTGTCGGGACAGGCACTGAAGCTTTCTTT
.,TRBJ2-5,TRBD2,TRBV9,CASSVASGRVGETQYF,TGTGCCAGCAGCGTAGCTAGCGGGAGGGTTGGAGAGACCCAGTACTTC
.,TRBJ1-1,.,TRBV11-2,CASSLAGRNTEAFF,TGTGCCAGCAGCTTAGCAGGGCGGAACACTGAAGCTTTCTTT
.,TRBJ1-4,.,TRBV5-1,CASSPTATNEKLFF,TGCGCCAGCAGCCCGACAGCAACTAATGAAAAACTGTTTTTT